A single sample is the source of the 7 T cell receptor beta chains below, sequenced in a study of Graves' ophthalmopathy and Graves' hyperthyroidism. From RNA, the CDR3 regions of TCR beta chains were amplified and sequenced. First-round RT-PCR used HTBI primers; second-round multiplex PCR followed. TCRdb itself ran the multiplex PCR reads through MiXCR, one entry per CDR3 protein. The profile shows about 400,000 distinct CDR3 sequences, around 17% of them singletons. Sequencing input: peripheral blood. All receptors come from a woman younger than 35 with Graves' ophthalmopathy.

Worth noting for this clonotype: A read error may be the cause here, since a much bigger clone is one base away. The chain employs TRBV30 and TRBJ2-6; D is ambiguous. The CDR3 sequence is 13 residues long. Germline-derived CDR1 and CDR2 are GTSNPN and SVGIG (reference sequence). The CDR3 protein is CAWRLAGVNVLTF. As DNA, the CDR3 is TGTGCCTGGAGACTGGCTGGGGTCAACGTCCTGACTTTC.

The V call is TRBV6-1, the J call TRBJ1-2; maybe TRBD1 (6 bases). Germline V CDR1 and CDR2: MNHNS, SASEGT. The CDR3 is made up of 14 amino acids. The V and J ends lost 7 bases and 7 bases respectively, with 19 bases between them. The CDR3 nucleotides are TGTGCCAGCAAGAAGGGACACAGGGAGATTGGCTACACCTTC. This gives the protein CASKKGHREIGYTF.

This chain joins TRBV6-1 and TRBJ2-2, with TRBD2 as a possible D gene (6 bases). Germline V gene data show CDR1 as MNHNS and CDR2 as SASEGT. Trimming took off 6 bases at V and 9 bases at J, with 14 bases between the two ends. CDR3 size: 13 residues. CDR3 sequence reads: CASRGTVGWELFF. The CDR3 DNA follows: TGTGCCAGCAGAGGGACTGTTGGCTGGGAGCTGTTTTTT.

J is TRBJ2-5 and V is TRBV12-5; 9 positions agree with TRBD2. The CDR3 has 13 amino acids. From germline, CDR1 is LGHNT and CDR2 FRNRAP. V lost 8 bases, J lost 3 bases, and 4 bases stayed unmatched. DNA for the CDR3: TGTGCTAGTCGAGCGGGAGGCAAAGAGACCCAGTACTTC. The encoded protein is CASRAGGKETQYF.

The V call is TRBV6-1, the J call TRBJ2-7, with 12 bases fitting TRBD2. CDR1 and CDR2 from the germline V gene are MNHNS and SASEGT. V lost 6 bases to trimming and J lost 6 bases; unmatched junction nucleotides: 6. This CDR3 is built from 14 residues. CDR3 nucleotide sequence: TGTGCCAGCAGGATCACTAGCGGGAGGCGCGAGCAGTACTTC. This gives the protein CASRITSGRREQYF.

In its sample, this clonotype was seen many times. Here the CDR3 reads CASSGPGLPEPEQYF. The CDR3 DNA reads as TGTGCCAGCAGCGGGCCCGGTTTGCCCGAGCCCGAGCAGTACTTC. The chain carries TRBV7-2 and TRBJ2-7; unclear D gene. The V gene's germline CDR1 is SGHTA and CDR2 FQGNSA. Deletions cut 5 bases from V and 6 bases from J, with 20 bases between. This CDR3 comprises 15 residues. Filled out from reference TRBV7-2 and TRBJ2-7, the complete variable domain reads GAGVSQSPSNKVTEKGKDVELRCDPISGHTALYWYRQSLGQGLEFLIYFQGNSAPDKSGLPSDRFSAERTGGSVSTLTIQRTQQEDSAVYLCASSGPGLPEPEQYFGPGTRLTVT.

This clonotype was observed many times. This chain connects TRBV6-2 or TRBV6-3 to TRBJ2-5; TRBD2 matches 9 bases. V shed 2 bases, J shed 5 bases, and the junction held 9 bases outside the gene matches. CDR1 MNHEY and CDR2 SVGEGT come from the germline V gene. The CDR3 contains 16 residues. The CDR3 DNA is TGTGCCAGCAGTTACAGGGGCGGGAGGGGAACGGAGACCCAGTACTTC. Translation: CASSYRGGRGTETQYF.